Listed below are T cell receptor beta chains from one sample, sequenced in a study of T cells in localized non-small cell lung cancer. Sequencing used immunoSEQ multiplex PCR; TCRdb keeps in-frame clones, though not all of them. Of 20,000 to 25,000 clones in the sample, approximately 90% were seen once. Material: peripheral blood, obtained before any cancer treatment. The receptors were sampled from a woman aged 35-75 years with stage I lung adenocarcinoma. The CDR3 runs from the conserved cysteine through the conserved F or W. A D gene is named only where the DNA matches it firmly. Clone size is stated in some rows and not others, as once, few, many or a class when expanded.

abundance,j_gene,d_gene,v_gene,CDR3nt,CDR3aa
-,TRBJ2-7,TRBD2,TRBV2,TGTGCCAGCAGTGATCCCGGGAGGGCCTTGTCCTACGAGCAGTACTTC,CASSDPGRALSYEQYF
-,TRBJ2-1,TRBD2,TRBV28,TGTGCCAGCAGTTTGGGTAGCGGGAGAACAAATGAGCAGTTCTTC,CASSLGSGRTNEQFF
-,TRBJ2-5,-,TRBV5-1,TGCGCCAGCAGCCTCGTAGGAAGGCGCCAAGAGACCCAGTACTTC,CASSLVGRRQETQYF
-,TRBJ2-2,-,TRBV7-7,TGTGCCAGCAGCTTAATCAGGACCGGGGAGCTGTTTTTT,CASSLIRTGELFF
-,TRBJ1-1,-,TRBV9,TGTGCCAGCAGCCCGTGGGGGTTCACTGAAGCTTTCTTT,CASSPWGFTEAFF
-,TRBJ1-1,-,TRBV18,TGTGCCAGCTCATCCAGTATGTGGGAGCGAGCTTTCTTT,CASSSSMWERAFF
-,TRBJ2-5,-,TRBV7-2,TGTGCCAGCAGCCCTGTCGGCGGGCGCGCCAGGACCCAGTACTTC,CASSPVGGRARTQYF
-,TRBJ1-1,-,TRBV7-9,TGTGCCAGCAGCTTTCCAAATTCGAACACTGAAGCTTTCTTT,CASSFPNSNTEAFF
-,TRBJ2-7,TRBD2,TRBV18,TGTGCCAGCTCACCGGGGGCGGGGGGCCCCTACGAGCAGTACTTC,CASSPGAGGPYEQYF
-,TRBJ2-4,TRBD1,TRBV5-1,TGCGCCAGCAGCCCGGACCAGGGGGCAAACATTCAGTACTTC,CASSPDQGANIQYF
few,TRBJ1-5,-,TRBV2,TGTGCCAGCAGTGTGTCAGGGAATCAGCCCCAGCATTTT,CASSVSGNQPQHF
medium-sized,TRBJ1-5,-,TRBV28,TGTGCCAGCAGTTTCCAGGGGTTAGGCAATCAGCCCCAGCATTTT,CASSFQGLGNQPQHF
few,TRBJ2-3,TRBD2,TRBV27,TGTGCCAGCAGTTTATCTAGCGGGAGGGCCGCAGATACGCAGTATTTT,CASSLSSGRAADTQYF
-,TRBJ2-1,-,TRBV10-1,TGCGCCAGCAGTGGGACTATTCCGAGCTCCTACAATGAGCAGTTCTTC,CASSGTIPSSYNEQFF
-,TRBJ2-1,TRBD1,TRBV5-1,TGCGCCAGCAGCGGCCGGGACAGGGGCGATGAGCAGTTCTTC,CASSGRDRGDEQFF
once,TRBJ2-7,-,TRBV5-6,TGTGCCAGCAGCTTGAGTAACTACGAGCAGTACTTC,CASSLSNYEQYF
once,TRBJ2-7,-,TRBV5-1,TGCGCCAGCAGCGTACAGGGCTACGAGCAGTACTTC,CASSVQGYEQYF
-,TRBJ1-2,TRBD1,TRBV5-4,TGTGCCAGCAGCCATGATTGGGACAGCCATGGCTACACCTTC,CASSHDWDSHGYTF
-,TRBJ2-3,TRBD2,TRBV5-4,TGTGCCAGCAGCGGCACTAGCGGCATCACAGATACGCAGTATTTT,CASSGTSGITDTQYF
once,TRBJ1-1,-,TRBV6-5,TGTGCCAGCAAGGAGGGACACAACACTGAAGCTTTCTTT,CASKEGHNTEAFF
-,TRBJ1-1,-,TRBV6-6,TGTGCCAGCAGTACAGAGGGGGGAAGCCCGAGTGGAGCTTTCTTT,CASSTEGGSPSGAFF
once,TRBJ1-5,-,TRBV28,TGTGCCAGCACGTGGGTCGGACAGCCCCAGCATTTT,CASTWVGQPQHF
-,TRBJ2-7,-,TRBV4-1,TGCGCCAGCAGCCAAGACAGCGAGCAGTACTTC,CASSQDSEQYF
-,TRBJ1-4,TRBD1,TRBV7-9,TGTGCCAGCAGCCGACAGGGGGCTGAAAAACTGTTTTTT,CASSRQGAEKLFF
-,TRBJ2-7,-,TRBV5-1,TGCGCCAGCAGCCCGCGGACAGTAGGCCCCTACGAGCAGTACTTC,CASSPRTVGPYEQYF
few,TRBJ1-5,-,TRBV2,TGTGCCAGCAGCGAACAGGGAGGTCAGCCCCAGCATTTT,CASSEQGGQPQHF
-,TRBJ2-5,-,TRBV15,TGTGCCACCAGCAGAAGATATGCAGGGGTAGGGCAAGAGACCCAGTACTTC,CATSRRYAGVGQETQYF